These 3 T cell receptor beta chains came from one sample sequenced in a study of cytomegalovirus exposure and HLA in healthy donors. PCR was performed using 60 Vbeta and 13 Jbeta primers. TCRdb's table, derived via immunoSEQ multiplex PCR, lists solely in-frame clones and lacks some. The table includes approximately 110,000 clones, 60% to 70% detected once. What was sequenced was PBMCs. The receptors stem from a man aged 25-45 years in good health and CMV-seropositive.

The chain has TRBV2 and TRBJ2-5, with D maybe TRBD2 (7 bases). Germline lookup yields CDR1 SNHLY and CDR2 FYNNEI. V was pared by 7 bases and J by 5 bases, with 20 bases between. The CDR3 loop spans 15 amino acids. The CDR3 DNA is TGTGCCAGCACCCTGAGGGGGGGAGGGGACGAGACCCAGTACTTC. Protein sequence: CASTLRGGGDETQYF.

The rearrangement links TRBV6-5 to TRBJ1-5; TRBD1 agrees at 7 bases. The CDR3 consists of 13 residues. CDR1 and CDR2 (germline): MNHEY, SVGAGI. V shed 6 bases, J shed 6 bases, and the junction held 5 bases outside the gene matches. The CDR3 protein is CASSNRGGQPQHF. The CDR3 DNA reads TGTGCCAGCAGCAACAGGGGTGGTCAGCCCCAGCATTTT.

The chain recombines TRBV7-9 with TRBJ1-4; no definite D call. CDR1 and CDR2 from the germline V gene are SEHNR and FQNEAQ (reference sequence). The CDR3 extends over 12 amino acids. The V end lost 4 bases, the J end lost 5 bases, and 5 bases lay between the germline ends. CDR3 region: CASSSQNEKLFF. In DNA, the CDR3 is TGTGCCAGCAGCTCCCAAAATGAAAAACTGTTTTTT.